This T cell receptor beta chain was recorded in a study of T cell changes during pregnancy in multiple sclerosis. Trimming took 1 base from V and 5 from J; bases not matched to a gene: 0. Germline CDR1 reads SQVTM; CDR2 reads ANQGSEA. This CDR3 is built from 12 residues. The table came from immunoSEQ multiplex PCR; TCRdb's copy has only in-frame clones and leaves some out. The data hold under 15,000 clones, with around 86% observed a single time. The specimen comprised CD8+ T cells from peripheral blood mononuclear cells, sampled in the second trimester of pregnancy. The clonotype was recovered from a female donor in good health, enrolled as a control in a pregnancy study. The chain employs TRBV29-1 and TRBJ2-7; 9 positions agree with TRBD1. CDR3 nucleotide sequence: TGCAGCGTTGAAGGGGACAGGGACGAGCAGTACTTC. Protein sequence: CSVEGDRDEQYF.